Below, 18 T cell receptor beta chains from the same sample are listed, as sequenced in a study of T cell responses to AZD1222 COVID-19 vaccine. Assay used: immunoSEQ multiplex PCR; TCRdb lists only in-frame clones, some missing. Altogether around 65,000 clones are present, around 75% being singletons, with the ten largest covering roughly an eighth. The sequencing here drew on peripheral blood, taken on day 0 of AZD1222 vaccination. These receptors all stem from an adult in good health.

This clone has only a few counts. The chain recombines TRBV7-8 with TRBJ1-2; D is perhaps TRBD1 (5 bases). Trimming took 3 bases from V and 3 from J, leaving 17 bases between them. The CDR3 is made up of 16 amino acids. CDR1 is SGHVS and CDR2 is FQNEAQ in the germline V gene. This CDR3 is CASSFTPTGGDYGYTF. CDR3 nucleotide sequence: TGTGCCAGCAGCTTTACGCCGACCGGGGGAGACTATGGCTACACCTTC.

This rearrangement joins TRBV28 to TRBJ1-6; D gene ambiguous. V was cut by 2 bases and J by 5 bases, with 16 bases left in between. The CDR3 is 17 residues long. Germline CDR1 reads MDHEN; CDR2 reads SYDVKM. CDR3: CASSLVGSPSHNSPLHF. CDR3 DNA sequence: TGTGCCAGCAGTTTAGTGGGGTCCCCATCCCATAATTCACCCCTCCACTTT.

V gene TRBV6-6 combines with J gene TRBJ1-1; the match to TRBD1 covers 8 bases. J gave up 7 bases and V 2 bases, and 3 bases lay outside the gene matches. This CDR3 comprises 13 residues. Germline CDR1 reads MNHNY; CDR2 reads SVGAGI (reference sequence). Here the CDR3 reads CASSYRDRLEAFF. The CDR3 region has the DNA TGTGCCAGCAGTTACCGGGACAGGCTTGAAGCTTTCTTT.

This clone was seen just once. This rearrangement joins TRBV30 to TRBJ1-2; TRBD1 is a possible D gene (5 bases). The CDR3 loop spans 12 amino acids. Germline V CDR1 and CDR2: GTSNPN, SVGIG (reference sequence). The ends were cut back, 0 bases at V and 7 bases at J, with 9 bases in the middle. The CDR3 DNA reads as TGTGCCTGGAGTGTGGGGGGACTTGGCTACACCTTC. It translates to CAWSVGGLGYTF.

This chain connects TRBV5-4 to TRBJ2-1; D uncertain. Germline V gene sequence: CDR1 SGHNT, CDR2 YYREEE (reference sequence). The CDR3 loop spans 16 amino acids. V lost 0 bases and J lost 4, with 14 bases in between. Written as DNA, the CDR3 is TGTGCCAGCAGCTTGGTTGGGATTGCGAAGTACAATGAGCAGTTCTTC. This encodes CASSLVGIAKYNEQFF.

V is TRBV12-3 or TRBV12-4 and J is TRBJ2-3; possibly TRBD2 for D (5 bases). The CDR3 is 13 amino acids. V was clipped by 7 bases and J by 1 base, with 9 bases between them. The CDR3 DNA sequence: TGTGCCAGCATCAGTAGCGGCACAGATACGCAGTATTTT. Encoded protein: CASISSGTDTQYF.

This clone appeared once. The chain uses TRBV19 and TRBJ1-6; a possible D gene is TRBD1 (5 bases). The CDR3 runs 15 residues. From germline, CDR1 is LNHDA and CDR2 SQIVND (reference sequence). The germline V and J ends were trimmed by 4 bases and 7 bases, with 14 bases remaining between them. The CDR3 coding sequence is TGTGCCAGTAGTAGGCCGGGACGGCAGAATTCACCCCTCCACTTT. It translates to CASSRPGRQNSPLHF.

This clone was found many times. This chain links TRBV4-3 with TRBJ1-1; no definite D call. Germline CDR1 LGHNA, CDR2 YSLEER. The CDR3 extends over 13 amino acids. V lost 1 base and J lost 1, with 4 bases in between. The CDR3 DNA reads TGCGCCAGCAGCCAAGCTAGGAACACTGAAGCTTTCTTT. Translation gives CASSQARNTEAFF.

CDR3 residues: CASSQDRGSPLHF. The DNA for the CDR3 is TGTGCCAGCAGCCAAGATAGGGGTTCACCCCTCCACTTT. The rearrangement joins TRBV3-1 (or the pseudogene TRBV3-2) to TRBJ1-6; possible D gene TRBD1, 5 bases. CDR1 is LGHDT, CDR2 YNNKEL, per germline (reference sequence). The germline V and J ends were trimmed by 0 bases and 9 bases, with 6 bases remaining between them. This CDR3 contains 13 residues.

This chain links TRBV27 with TRBJ2-1, with D possibly TRBD2 on 5 matching bases. Per germline, CDR1 MNHEY and CDR2 SMNVEV (reference sequence). The CDR3 runs to 12 residues. The V end lost 9 bases, the J end lost 4 bases, and 10 bases lay between the germline ends. The CDR3 nucleotides are TGTGCCAGTCAGTCGGGGTACAATGAGCAGTTCTTC. This translates into CASQSGYNEQFF.

The chain joins TRBV7-3 to TRBJ2-7; no firm D call. Trimming shortened V by 5 bases and J by 9 bases, and 11 bases separated the two germline ends. CDR1 and CDR2 (germline): SGHTA, FQGTGA. The CDR3 spans 11 residues. The CDR3 loop reads CASSDPSGQYF. The CDR3 region has the DNA TGTGCCAGCAGCGACCCCTCCGGGCAGTACTTC.

The genes are TRBV19 and TRBJ2-7; perhaps TRBD1 as D (6 bases). Per the germline V gene, CDR1 is LNHDA and CDR2 is SQIVND (reference sequence). This CDR3 has 14 residues. The V gene lost 10 bases and the J gene lost 0 bases, with 16 bases spanning the gap. The CDR3 DNA reads as TGTGCCACCCTGGACAGTCCCAGCTCCTACGAGCAGTACTTC. Encoded protein: CATLDSPSSYEQYF.

The chain is built from TRBV19 and TRBJ2-3, with D perhaps matching TRBD2 (6 bases). Trimming cost V 8 bases and J 0 bases, with 9 bases left between them. This CDR3 spans 13 amino acids. Germline CDR1 and CDR2: LNHDA and SQIVND (reference sequence). This chain's CDR3 is CASGLTSTDTQYF. CDR3 in DNA: TGTGCCAGTGGACTAACTAGCACAGATACGCAGTATTTT.

The sample holds a few counts of this clone. V is TRBV30 and J is TRBJ1-2; no reliable D call. V was clipped by 2 bases and J by 4 bases, with 8 bases between them. The CDR3 totals 12 residues. Germline assignment: CDR1 GTSNPN and CDR2 SVGIG (reference sequence). The CDR3 loop is CAWSIFGYGYTF. The CDR3 DNA follows: TGTGCCTGGAGTATTTTTGGCTATGGCTACACCTTC.

The genes are TRBV19 and TRBJ1-1, with D possibly TRBD1 on 5 matching bases. Germline V lookup: CDR1 LNHDA, CDR2 SQIVND (reference sequence). The CDR3 is 15 amino acids. V was cut by 7 bases and J by 1 base, with 16 bases left in between. The CDR3: CASTTGKGTNTEAFF. CDR3 sequence (DNA): TGTGCCAGTACCACTGGTAAGGGGACGAACACTGAAGCTTTCTTT.

The genes are TRBV5-1 and TRBJ2-3; TRBD2 aligns across 13 bases. The V gene end was trimmed by 1 base and the J gene end by 3 bases; junction bases not matched to a gene: 2. CDR1 is SGHRS, CDR2 YFSETQ, per germline. This CDR3 is built from 16 residues. The CDR3 sequence: CASSLSTSGGTDTQYF. DNA for the CDR3: TGCGCCAGCAGCTTGTCGACTAGCGGGGGGACAGATACGCAGTATTTT.

The V gene is TRBV4-3, the J gene TRBJ1-5; D is uncertain. With 0 bases removed from V and 7 bases from J, the gap between germline ends came to 13 bases. The CDR3 runs to 15 residues. Germline loops: CDR1 LGHNA, CDR2 YSLEER. The CDR3 region is CASSQDAGSGQPQHF. CDR3 nucleotides: TGCGCCAGCAGCCAAGACGCCGGGAGCGGGCAGCCCCAGCATTTT.

CDR3 coding DNA: TGTGCCAGCAAGACCGCAGATTCACCCCTCCACTTT. This gives the protein CASKTADSPLHF. This chain connects TRBV27 to TRBJ1-6, with D hard to call. Trimming cost V 7 bases and J 8 bases, with 9 bases left between them. CDR3 length: 12 amino acids. Germline loops: CDR1 MNHEY, CDR2 SMNVEV (reference sequence).